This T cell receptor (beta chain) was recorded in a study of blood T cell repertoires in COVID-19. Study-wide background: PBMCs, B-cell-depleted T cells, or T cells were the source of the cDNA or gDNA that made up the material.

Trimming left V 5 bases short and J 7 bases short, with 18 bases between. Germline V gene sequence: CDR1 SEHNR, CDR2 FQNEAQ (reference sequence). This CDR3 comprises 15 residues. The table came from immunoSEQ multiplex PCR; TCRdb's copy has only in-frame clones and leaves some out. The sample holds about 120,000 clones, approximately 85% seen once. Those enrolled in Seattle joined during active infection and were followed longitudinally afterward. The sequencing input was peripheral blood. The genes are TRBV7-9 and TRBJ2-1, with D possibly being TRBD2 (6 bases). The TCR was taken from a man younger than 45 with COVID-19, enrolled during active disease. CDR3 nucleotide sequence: TGTGCCAGCAGCCCTAGTCAACGGGAGCGGAATGAGCAGTTCTTC. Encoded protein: CASSPSQRERNEQFF.